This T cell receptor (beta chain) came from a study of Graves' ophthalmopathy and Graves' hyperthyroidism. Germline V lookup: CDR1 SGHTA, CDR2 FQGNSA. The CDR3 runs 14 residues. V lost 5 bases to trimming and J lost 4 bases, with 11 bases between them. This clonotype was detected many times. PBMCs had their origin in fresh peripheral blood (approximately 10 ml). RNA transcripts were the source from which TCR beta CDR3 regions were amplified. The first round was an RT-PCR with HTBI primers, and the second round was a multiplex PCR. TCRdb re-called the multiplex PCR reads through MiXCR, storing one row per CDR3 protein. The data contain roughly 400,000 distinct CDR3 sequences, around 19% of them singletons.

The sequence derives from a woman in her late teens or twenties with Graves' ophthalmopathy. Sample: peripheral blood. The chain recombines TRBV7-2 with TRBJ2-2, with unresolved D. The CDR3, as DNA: TGTGCCAGCAGCCCGAGGTTTAGCACCGGGGAGCTGTTTTTT. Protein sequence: CASSPRFSTGELFF.